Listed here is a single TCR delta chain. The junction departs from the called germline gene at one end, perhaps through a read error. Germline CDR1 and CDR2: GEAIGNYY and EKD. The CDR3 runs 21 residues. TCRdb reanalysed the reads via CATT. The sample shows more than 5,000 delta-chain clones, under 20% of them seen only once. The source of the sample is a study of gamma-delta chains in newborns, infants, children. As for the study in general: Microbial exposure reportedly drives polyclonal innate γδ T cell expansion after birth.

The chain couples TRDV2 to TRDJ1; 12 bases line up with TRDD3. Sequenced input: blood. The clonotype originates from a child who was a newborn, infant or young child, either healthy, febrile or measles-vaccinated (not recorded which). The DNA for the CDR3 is TGTGCCTGTGACACCGTGCCCGTTGACTGGGGGATACCTCCCCCCACCGATAAACCCATCTTT. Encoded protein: CACDTVPVDWGIPPPTDKPIF.